This TCR beta chain appears in the sequencing data of a study of radiotherapy plus CTLA-4 blockade in lung cancer. CDR1 is MDHEN, CDR2 SYDVKM, per germline. V shed 8 bases and J 5 bases; nucleotides not matched to a gene: 5. This CDR3 comprises 13 residues. This clone is labeled as medium-sized (0.01 to 0.1%). Clones were sequenced by immunoSEQ multiplex PCR, and TCRdb holds only the in-frame ones, with some missing. In the table there are 20,000 to 25,000 clones, about 73% of which are singletons. J is TRBJ1-3 and V is TRBV28; TRBD1 matches at 8 bases. This TCR was recovered from a human donor with non-small cell lung cancer who had stable disease on radiotherapy plus ipilimumab. Sequencing was performed on peripheral blood, taken from a patient treated with radiotherapy plus ipilimumab. The CDR3 spells CASGQGGRNTIYF. CDR3 in DNA: TGTGCCAGCGGACAGGGAGGAAGAAACACCATATATTTT. The full variable domain, in which reference TRBV28 and TRBJ1-3 provide the parts outside the CDR3, is DVKVTQSSRYLVKRTGEKVFLECVQDMDHENMFWYRQDPGLGLRLIYFSYDVKMKEKGDIPEGYSVSREKKERFSLILESASTNQTSMYLCASGQGGRNTIYFGEGSWLTVV.